The rows below give T cell receptor beta chains drawn from one sample of a study of CD8 T cells in Susac syndrome. TCRdb ran MiXCR on the immunoSEQ multiplex PCR reads and lists one entry per CDR3 protein. Of tens of thousands of distinct CDR3 sequences in the sample, around 94% were seen once. Specimen: CD4+ T cells from PBMCs. Every receptor here comes from a human donor with Susac syndrome. Both conserved end residues are part of each CDR3. A D gene is named only where the DNA matches it firmly. Clone sizes are given selectively: once, few, many, or a class where the clone is expanded.

J gene | D gene | clone size | V gene | CDR3 DNA | CDR3 protein
TRBJ1-6 | - | once | TRBV2 | TGTGCCAGCACCCGGGTCTCACCCCTCCACTTT | CASTRVSPLHF
TRBJ2-3 | - | once | TRBV5-4 | TGTGCCAGCAGCTTGCGGCTAGCTACCAATACGCAGTATTTT | CASSLRLATNTQYF
TRBJ2-1 | TRBD2 | few | TRBV14 | TGTGCCAGCAGCCAAGATCTTGTTGGGACTAGGCAGTTCTTC | CASSQDLVGTRQFF
TRBJ2-5 | - | once | TRBV11-1 | TGTGCCAGCAGCTTAGTCGGTATACAGACCCAGTACTTC | CASSLVGIQTQYF
TRBJ2-3 | TRBD1 | - | TRBV27 | TGTGCCAGCAGCCGACAGGGGTCAGGGAGCACAGATACGCAGTATTTT | CASSRQGSGSTDTQYF
TRBJ1-2 | - | - | TRBV15 | TGTGCCACCAGCAGAGAAGGCTATGGCTACACCTTC | CATSREGYGYTF
TRBJ2-7 | - | - | TRBV2 | TGTGCCACCGCCCCTGGCGGGCCCTACGAGCAGTACTTC | CATAPGGPYEQYF
TRBJ2-5 | - | - | TRBV2 | TGTGCCAGCAGCCCGACGGGAGTTCCCCAGTACTTC | CASSPTGVPQYF
TRBJ1-1 | - | once | TRBV6-5 | TGTGCCAGCAGTTACTTTAGTGCCTCAGTCGGGGAGAACACTGAAGCTTTCTTT | CASSYFSASVGENTEAFF
TRBJ2-7 | - | once | TRBV7-2 | TGTGCCAGCAGCTTATTCTCTGGACGCAGGACCTACGAGCAGTACTTC | CASSLFSGRRTYEQYF
TRBJ2-5 | - | once | TRBV20-1 | TGCAGTGCTAGTCCCGGGGGGCTAGGAGAGACCCAGTACTTC | CSASPGGLGETQYF
TRBJ2-2 | - | - | TRBV5-4 | TGTGCCAGCAGCCAAACTTACACCGGGGAGCTGTTTTTT | CASSQTYTGELFF
TRBJ1-6 | - | - | TRBV5-5 | TGTGCCAGCAGTAGGACACCCATTGGTAATTCACCCCTCCACTTT | CASSRTPIGNSPLHF
TRBJ2-7 | TRBD1 | - | TRBV2 | TGTGCCAGCAGTGACGTACAGGGGGCCTACGAGCAGTACTTC | CASSDVQGAYEQYF
TRBJ2-1 | - | - | TRBV20-1 | TGCAGTGCCCCTAGCGCTCGAAGGTACAATGAGCAGTTCTTC | CSAPSARRYNEQFF
TRBJ2-7 | - | - | TRBV5-8 | TGTGCCAGCAGCACATCAGACCTCCCATCCTACGAGCAGTACTTC | CASSTSDLPSYEQYF
TRBJ2-5 | - | - | TRBV5-1 | TGCGCCAGCAGCCTTCGCGGCGGATTCGGAGAGACCCAGTACTTC | CASSLRGGFGETQYF
TRBJ2-5 | - | - | TRBV19 | TGTGCCAGTCGTCAAAGCGGGGAGACCCAGTACTTC | CASRQSGETQYF
TRBJ2-1 | TRBD1 | - | TRBV9 | TGTGCCAGCAGCCCCCGACAGGGAAATGAGCAGTTCTTC | CASSPRQGNEQFF
TRBJ1-5 | - | - | TRBV12-3/TRBV12-4 | TGTGCCAGCAGCCAATACCTGACAGCCGTTTTGGATCAGCCCCAGCATTTT | CASSQYLTAVLDQPQHF
TRBJ2-7 | TRBD1 | - | TRBV28 | TGTGCCAGCAGCCCCGGGACAGGGGCGAGCTCCTACGAGCAGTACTTC | CASSPGTGASSYEQYF
TRBJ1-2 | - | - | TRBV5-6 | TGTGCCAGCTTCAGAACAGGGCCGGACTATGGCTACACCTTC | CASFRTGPDYGYTF
TRBJ1-1 | - | - | TRBV7-2 | TGTGCCAGCAGCTTATCAGGGAGCCCCTCGGAAGCTTTCTTT | CASSLSGSPSEAFF
TRBJ2-5 | - | - | TRBV20-1 | TGCAGTGCTAGTCAACAGGGCGAGACCCAGTACTTC | CSASQQGETQYF
TRBJ2-2 | TRBD1 | - | TRBV29-1 | TGCAGCGTTGAAAGGACAGGGGGTTACACCGGGGAGCTGTTTTTT | CSVERTGGYTGELFF
TRBJ2-5 | TRBD1 | - | TRBV9 | TGTGCCAGCAGCTTCGGACAGGGAAAAGAGACCCAGTACTTC | CASSFGQGKETQYF
TRBJ2-5 | - | - | TRBV30 | TGTGCCTGGAGAGGAGAGACCCAGTACTTC | CAWRGETQYF
TRBJ2-7 | TRBD2 | - | TRBV11-2 | TGTGCCAGCAGCTCCCTCCGGGAGGGGGAGCAGTACTTC | CASSSLREGEQYF
TRBJ2-5 | - | - | TRBV5-4 | TGTGCCAGCAGCCTTCCCTTCGGGGGTGAGACCCAGTACTTC | CASSLPFGGETQYF
TRBJ1-2 | - | - | TRBV12-3/TRBV12-4 | TGTGCCAGCAGTCGAGGAGGGAATGGCTACACCTTC | CASSRGGNGYTF
TRBJ1-5 | - | - | TRBV7-2 | TGTGCCAGCAGCTTAACGGGGGGCTACAATCAGCCCCAGCATTTT | CASSLTGGYNQPQHF
TRBJ1-2 | - | - | TRBV12-3/TRBV12-4 | TGTGCCAGCGGTGGGCTTCGCTATGGCTACACCTTC | CASGGLRYGYTF
TRBJ1-3 | - | - | TRBV9 | TGTGCCAGCAGCGCCGGTGGGCCATCCTCTGGAAACACCATATATTTT | CASSAGGPSSGNTIYF
TRBJ1-5 | - | - | TRBV29-1 | TGCAGCGTTGAAGTCAGTAGCAATCAGCCCCAGCATTTT | CSVEVSSNQPQHF
TRBJ2-4 | - | - | TRBV18 | TGTGCCAGCTCACTCGACAGTTTAGCCAAAAACATTCAGTACTTC | CASSLDSLAKNIQYF
TRBJ2-7 | - | - | TRBV20-1 | TGCAGTGCTAGAGGGGTGTTTGGTCCTAGCCCTTCCTACGAGCAGTACTTC | CSARGVFGPSPSYEQYF
TRBJ2-7 | TRBD1 | - | TRBV13 | TGTGCCAGCAGCTTAGTGGGACAGGGGCTCTACGAGCAGTACTTC | CASSLVGQGLYEQYF
TRBJ1-1 | TRBD1 | - | TRBV15 | TGTGCCACCAGGGAAGAACGGGACAGGTGGACTGAAGCTTTCTTT | CATREERDRWTEAFF
TRBJ1-2 | - | - | TRBV29-1 | TGCAGCGTTTCGAGGGGGAATGGCTACACCTTC | CSVSRGNGYTF
TRBJ2-3 | - | - | TRBV18 | TGTGCCAGCTCACCAGGGGCCTCTAGCACAGATACGCAGTATTTT | CASSPGASSTDTQYF
TRBJ1-5 | TRBD1 | - | TRBV19 | TGTGCCAGTAGAGCACCGGGACAGGGTAATCAGCCCCAGCATTTT | CASRAPGQGNQPQHF
TRBJ1-3 | - | once | TRBV20-1 | TGCAGTGCCAGTGGGTCAGAATCCTCTGGAAACACCATATATTTT | CSASGSESSGNTIYF
TRBJ2-1 | - | - | TRBV30 | TGTGCCTGGAACTCCCTTCAGGCCTCTTTTAATGAGCAGTTCTTC | CAWNSLQASFNEQFF
TRBJ2-5 | - | - | TRBV28 | TGTGCCAGCAGTTTAGCGGGGACAGCCCAAGAGACCCAGTACTTC | CASSLAGTAQETQYF
TRBJ2-5 | - | - | TRBV3-1 | TGTGCCAGCAGCCGCCCGGGACGCCAAGAGACCCAGTACTTC | CASSRPGRQETQYF
TRBJ2-3 | - | - | TRBV20-1 | TGCAGTGCTAGAGATGCCCAGCGGGGCACAGATACGCAGTATTTT | CSARDAQRGTDTQYF
TRBJ1-6 | - | - | TRBV7-2 | TGTGCCAGCACAGGGTTTCGGTTCGGGACGGAAGACTCACCCCTCCACTTT | CASTGFRFGTEDSPLHF
TRBJ1-6 | - | - | TRBV28 | TGTGCCAGCAGTTTGGTTGGAGTTTTAAATTCACCCCTCCACTTT | CASSLVGVLNSPLHF
TRBJ2-6 | - | - | TRBV28 | TGTGCCAGCAGCCCCGGGGGTGCTGGGGCCAACGTCCTGACTTTC | CASSPGGAGANVLTF
TRBJ2-3 | - | once | TRBV5-1 | TGCGCCAGCAGCTCGCTGGGGGGGCGTGGAAGCACAGATACGCAGTATTTT | CASSSLGGRGSTDTQYF